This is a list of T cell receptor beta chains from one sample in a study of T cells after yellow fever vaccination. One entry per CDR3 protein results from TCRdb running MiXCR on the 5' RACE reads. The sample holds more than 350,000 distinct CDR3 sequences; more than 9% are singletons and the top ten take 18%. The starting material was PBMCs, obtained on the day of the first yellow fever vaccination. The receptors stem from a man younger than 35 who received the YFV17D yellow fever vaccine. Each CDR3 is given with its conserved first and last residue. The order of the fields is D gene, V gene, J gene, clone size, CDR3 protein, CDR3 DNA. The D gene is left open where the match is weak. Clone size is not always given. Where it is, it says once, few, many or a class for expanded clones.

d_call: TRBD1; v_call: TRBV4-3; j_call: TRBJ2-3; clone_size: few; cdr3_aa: CASSQDLGTGSDTQYF; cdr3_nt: TGCGCCAGCAGCCAAGATCTGGGGACAGGGTCAGATACGCAGTATTTT
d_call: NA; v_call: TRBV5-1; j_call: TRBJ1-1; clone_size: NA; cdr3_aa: CASSPPSDPEIEAFF; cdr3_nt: TGCGCCAGCAGCCCCCCGTCCGACCCGGAAATAGAAGCTTTCTTT
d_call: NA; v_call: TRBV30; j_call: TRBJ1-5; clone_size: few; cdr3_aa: CAWSVAGASNQPQHF; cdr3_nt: TGTGCCTGGAGTGTGGCAGGGGCCAGCAATCAGCCCCAGCATTTT
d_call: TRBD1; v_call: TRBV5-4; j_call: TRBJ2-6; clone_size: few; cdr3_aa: CASSFLDRESGANVLTF; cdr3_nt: TGTGCCAGCAGCTTCCTCGACAGGGAATCCGGGGCCAACGTCCTGACTTTC
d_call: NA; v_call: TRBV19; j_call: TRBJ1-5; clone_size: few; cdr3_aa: CASASGAHQPQHF; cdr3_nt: TGTGCCAGTGCGTCGGGGGCCCACCAGCCCCAGCATTTT
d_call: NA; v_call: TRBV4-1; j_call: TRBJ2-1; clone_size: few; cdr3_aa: CASRLDGGLNNEQFF; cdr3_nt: TGCGCCAGCAGGCTTGACGGGGGCCTAAACAATGAGCAGTTCTTC
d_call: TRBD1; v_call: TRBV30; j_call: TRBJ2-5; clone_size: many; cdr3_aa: CAWSVGGGTGTQYF; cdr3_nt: TGTGCCTGGAGTGTAGGAGGTGGGACAGGGACCCAGTACTTC
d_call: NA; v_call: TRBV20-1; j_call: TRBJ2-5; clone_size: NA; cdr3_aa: CSASSPDFTETQYF; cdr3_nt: TGCAGTGCGTCCTCCCCGGACTTCACAGAGACCCAGTACTTC
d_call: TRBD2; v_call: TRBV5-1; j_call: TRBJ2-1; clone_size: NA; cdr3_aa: CASSLGGGGPYNEQFF; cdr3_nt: TGCGCCAGCAGCTTGGGAGGCGGGGGGCCCTACAATGAGCAGTTCTTC
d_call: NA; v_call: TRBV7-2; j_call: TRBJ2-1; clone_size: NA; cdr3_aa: CASGGLGYNEQFF; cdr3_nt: TGTGCCAGCGGGGGGCTGGGATACAATGAGCAGTTCTTC
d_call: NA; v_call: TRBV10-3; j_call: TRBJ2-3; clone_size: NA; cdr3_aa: CAIRPLLSTDTQYF; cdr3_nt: TGTGCCATCAGACCCCTCCTAAGCACAGATACGCAGTATTTT
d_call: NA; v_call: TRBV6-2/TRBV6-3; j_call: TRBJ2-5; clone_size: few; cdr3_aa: CASSYVSKQETQYF; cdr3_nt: TGTGCCAGCAGTTACGTTTCTAAACAAGAGACCCAGTACTTC
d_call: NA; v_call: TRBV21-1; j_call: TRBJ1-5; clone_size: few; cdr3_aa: CASRLQGSNQPQHF; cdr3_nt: TGTGCCAGTAGACTTCAGGGTTCCAATCAGCCCCAGCATTTT
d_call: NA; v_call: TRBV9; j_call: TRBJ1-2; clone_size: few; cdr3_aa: CASRPGLGGYTF; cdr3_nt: TGTGCCAGCAGACCTGGGTTGGGCGGCTACACCTTC
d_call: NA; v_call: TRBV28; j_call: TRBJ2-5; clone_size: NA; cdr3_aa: CASSLRAGTETQYF; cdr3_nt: TGTGCCAGCAGTTTAAGGGCAGGGACGGAGACCCAGTACTTC
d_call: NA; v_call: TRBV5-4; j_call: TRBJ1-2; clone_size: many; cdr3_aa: CASSLMGKDGYTF; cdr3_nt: TGTGCCAGCAGCTTGATGGGGAAGGATGGCTACACCTTC
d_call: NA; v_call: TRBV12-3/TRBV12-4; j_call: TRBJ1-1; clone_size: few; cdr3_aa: CASSFRGRFTEAFF; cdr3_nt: TGTGCCAGCAGTTTCAGAGGGAGGTTCACTGAAGCTTTCTTT
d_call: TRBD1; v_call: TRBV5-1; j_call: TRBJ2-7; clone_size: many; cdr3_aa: CASETGTGGDEQYF; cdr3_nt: TGCGCCAGCGAAACCGGGACAGGGGGCGACGAGCAGTACTTC
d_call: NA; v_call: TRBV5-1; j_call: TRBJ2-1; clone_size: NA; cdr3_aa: CASSFGRDYNEQFF; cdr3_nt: TGCGCCAGCAGCTTCGGCAGGGACTACAATGAGCAGTTCTTC
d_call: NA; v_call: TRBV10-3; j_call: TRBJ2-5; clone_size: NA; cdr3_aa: CAISGLGGETQYF; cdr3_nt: TGTGCCATCAGTGGGCTGGGCGGAGAGACCCAGTACTTC
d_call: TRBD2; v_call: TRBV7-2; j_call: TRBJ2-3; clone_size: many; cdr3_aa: CASSLNSGGDTQYF; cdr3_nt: TGTGCCAGCAGCTTAAATAGCGGGGGGGATACGCAGTATTTT
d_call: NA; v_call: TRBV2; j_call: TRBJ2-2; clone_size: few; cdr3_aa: CASSGSGLSELFF; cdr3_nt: TGTGCCAGCAGTGGCTCAGGGCTCTCGGAGCTGTTTTTT
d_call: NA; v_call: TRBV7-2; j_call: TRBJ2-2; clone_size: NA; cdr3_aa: CASSPTPPGELFF; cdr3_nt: TGTGCCAGCAGCCCAACCCCCCCCGGGGAGCTGTTTTTT
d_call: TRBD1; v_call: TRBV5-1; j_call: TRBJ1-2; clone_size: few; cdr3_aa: CASSFGQGAVGYTF; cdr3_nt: TGCGCCAGCAGCTTTGGACAGGGGGCAGTTGGCTACACCTTC
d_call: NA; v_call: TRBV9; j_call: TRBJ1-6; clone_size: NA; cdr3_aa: CASSAGWNSPLHF; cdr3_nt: TGTGCCAGCAGCGCCGGTTGGAATTCACCCCTCCACTTT
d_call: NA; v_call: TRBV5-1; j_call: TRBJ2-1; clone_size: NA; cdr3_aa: CASSLVQGHHEQFF; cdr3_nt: TGCGCCAGCAGCTTGGTGCAGGGGCACCATGAGCAGTTCTTC
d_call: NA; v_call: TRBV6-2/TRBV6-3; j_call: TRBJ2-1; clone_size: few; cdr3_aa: CASNPDRPNSYNEQFF; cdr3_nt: TGTGCCAGCAATCCAGACAGGCCAAATTCCTACAATGAGCAGTTCTTC
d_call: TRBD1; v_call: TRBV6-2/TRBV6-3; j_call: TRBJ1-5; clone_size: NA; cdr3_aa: CASTADRAVGNQPQHF; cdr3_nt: TGTGCCAGCACCGCGGACAGGGCGGTCGGCAATCAGCCCCAGCATTTT
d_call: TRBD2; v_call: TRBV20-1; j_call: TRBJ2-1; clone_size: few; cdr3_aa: CSARDVRTSGGVDEQFF; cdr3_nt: TGCAGTGCTAGAGATGTTCGAACTAGCGGGGGTGTAGATGAGCAGTTCTTC
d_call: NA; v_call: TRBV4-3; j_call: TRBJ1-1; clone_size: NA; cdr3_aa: CASSQADWNTEAFF; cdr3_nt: TGCGCCAGCAGCCAGGCGGACTGGAACACTGAAGCTTTCTTT
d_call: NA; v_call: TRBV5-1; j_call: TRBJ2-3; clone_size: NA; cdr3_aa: CASSLFEDTQYF; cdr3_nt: TGCGCCAGCAGCTTGTTCGAAGATACGCAGTATTTT
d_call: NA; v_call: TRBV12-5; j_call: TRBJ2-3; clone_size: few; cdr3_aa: CASGLGRSTDTQYF; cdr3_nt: TGTGCTAGTGGTTTAGGCAGGAGCACAGATACGCAGTATTTT
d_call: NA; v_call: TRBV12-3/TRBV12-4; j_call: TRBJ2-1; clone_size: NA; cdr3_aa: CASSVLGSYNEQFF; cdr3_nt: TGTGCCAGCAGTGTGTTAGGATCTTACAATGAGCAGTTCTTC
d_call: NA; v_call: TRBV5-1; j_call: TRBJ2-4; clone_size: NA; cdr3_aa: CASSLNMWDTHIQYF; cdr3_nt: TGCGCCAGCAGCTTGAATATGTGGGACACCCACATTCAGTACTTC
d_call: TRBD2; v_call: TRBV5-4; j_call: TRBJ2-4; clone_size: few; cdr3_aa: CASSFGGAENIQYF; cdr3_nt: TGTGCCAGCAGCTTCGGGGGGGCCGAAAACATTCAGTACTTC
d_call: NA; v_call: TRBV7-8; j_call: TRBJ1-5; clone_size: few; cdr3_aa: CASSLGTGLSVPQHF; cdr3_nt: TGTGCCAGCAGCTTAGGCACAGGGTTATCGGTGCCCCAGCATTTT
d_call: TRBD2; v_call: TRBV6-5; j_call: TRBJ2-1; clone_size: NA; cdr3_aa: CASSYIRGEGSEQFF; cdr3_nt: TGTGCCAGCAGTTACATCCGGGGGGAGGGGAGTGAGCAGTTCTTC
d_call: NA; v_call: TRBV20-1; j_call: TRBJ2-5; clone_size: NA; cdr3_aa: CSGEVATPRETQYF; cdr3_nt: TGCAGTGGAGAGGTGGCTACCCCTCGAGAGACCCAGTACTTC
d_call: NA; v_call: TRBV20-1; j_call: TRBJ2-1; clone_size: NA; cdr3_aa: CSASRGSEQFF; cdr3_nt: TGCAGTGCTAGTAGGGGTAGTGAGCAGTTCTTC
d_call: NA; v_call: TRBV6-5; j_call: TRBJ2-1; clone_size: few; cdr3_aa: CASSYSSPAQGGHEQFF; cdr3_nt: TGTGCCAGCAGTTACTCGAGCCCCGCGCAGGGAGGTCATGAGCAGTTCTTC
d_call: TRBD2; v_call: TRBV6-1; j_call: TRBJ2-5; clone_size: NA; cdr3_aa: CASRKGLADLETQYF; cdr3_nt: TGTGCCAGCAGGAAAGGACTAGCCGATCTGGAGACCCAGTACTTC
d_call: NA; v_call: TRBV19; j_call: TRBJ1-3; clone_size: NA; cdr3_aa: CASSISDPQPLYF; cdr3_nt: TGTGCCAGTAGTATCTCGGACCCACAACCCCTATATTTT
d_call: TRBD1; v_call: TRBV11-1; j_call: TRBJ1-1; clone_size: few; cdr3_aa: CASSLRGDGTGEFSLEAFF; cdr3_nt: TGTGCCAGCAGCTTAAGGGGGGATGGGACAGGGGAATTTTCGCTCGAAGCTTTCTTT
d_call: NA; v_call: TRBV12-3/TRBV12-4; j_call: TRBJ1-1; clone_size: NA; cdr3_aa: CASSFGRRLAFF; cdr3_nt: TGTGCCAGCAGTTTTGGAAGAAGGTTAGCTTTCTTT
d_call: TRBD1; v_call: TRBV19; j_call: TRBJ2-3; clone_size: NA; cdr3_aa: CASSIRQGLTDTQYF; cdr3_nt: TGTGCCAGTAGTATTCGACAGGGCCTCACAGATACGCAGTATTTT